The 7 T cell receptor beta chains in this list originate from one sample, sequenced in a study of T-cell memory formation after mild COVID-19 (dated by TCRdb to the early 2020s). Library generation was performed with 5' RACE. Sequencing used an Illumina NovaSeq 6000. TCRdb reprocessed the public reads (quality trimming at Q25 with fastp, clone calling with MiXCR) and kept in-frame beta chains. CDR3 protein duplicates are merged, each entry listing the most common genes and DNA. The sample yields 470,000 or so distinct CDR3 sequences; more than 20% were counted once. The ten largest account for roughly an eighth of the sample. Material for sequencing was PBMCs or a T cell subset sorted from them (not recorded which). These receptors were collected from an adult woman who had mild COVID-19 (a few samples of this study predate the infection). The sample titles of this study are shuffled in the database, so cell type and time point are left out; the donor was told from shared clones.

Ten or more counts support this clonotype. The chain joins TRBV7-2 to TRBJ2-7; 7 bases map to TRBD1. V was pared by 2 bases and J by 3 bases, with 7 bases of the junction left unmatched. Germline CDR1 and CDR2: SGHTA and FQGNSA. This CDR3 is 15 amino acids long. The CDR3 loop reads CASSLWAGGYYEQYF. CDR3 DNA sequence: TGTGCCAGCAGCTTATGGGCAGGGGGTTACTACGAGCAGTACTTC.

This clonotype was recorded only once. The DNA of the CDR3 is TGTGCCAGCAGCCAAGTACCAGGGGCAGGGGGCTTTACAAGGTCCGGAAACACCATATATTTT. This codes for CASSQVPGAGGFTRSGNTIYF. The chain uses TRBV3-1 and TRBJ1-3; 8 bases are a match to TRBD1. Looked up from germline, CDR1 is LGHDT and CDR2 is YNNKEL (reference sequence). CDR3 length: 21 amino acids. J was trimmed by 4 bases and V by 1 base; bases with no gene match: 21.

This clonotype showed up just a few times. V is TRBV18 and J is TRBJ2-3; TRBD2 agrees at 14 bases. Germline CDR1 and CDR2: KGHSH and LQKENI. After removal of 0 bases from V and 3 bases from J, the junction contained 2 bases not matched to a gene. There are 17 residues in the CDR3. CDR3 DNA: TGTGCCAGCTCACCACCGACTAGCGGGGGGGCTACAGATACGCAGTATTTT. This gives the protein CASSPPTSGGATDTQYF.

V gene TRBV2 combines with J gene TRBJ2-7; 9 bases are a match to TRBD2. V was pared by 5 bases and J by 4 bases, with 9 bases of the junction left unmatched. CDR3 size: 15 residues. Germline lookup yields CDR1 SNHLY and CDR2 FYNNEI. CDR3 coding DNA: TGTGCCAGCAGTATGGGGCGGGAGGGCCCATACGAGCAGTACTTC. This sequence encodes CASSMGREGPYEQYF.

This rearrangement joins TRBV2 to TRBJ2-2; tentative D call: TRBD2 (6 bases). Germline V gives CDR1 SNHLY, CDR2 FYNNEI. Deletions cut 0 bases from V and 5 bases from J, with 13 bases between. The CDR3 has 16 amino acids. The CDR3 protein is CASSEAQDYLTGELFF. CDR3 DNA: TGTGCCAGCAGTGAAGCGCAGGACTACCTAACCGGGGAGCTGTTTTTT.

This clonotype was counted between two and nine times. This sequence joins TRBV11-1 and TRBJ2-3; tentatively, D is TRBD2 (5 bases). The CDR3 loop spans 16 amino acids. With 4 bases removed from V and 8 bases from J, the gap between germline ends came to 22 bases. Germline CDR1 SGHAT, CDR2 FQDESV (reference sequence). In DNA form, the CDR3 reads TGTGCCAGCAGCTACGGACGGGGATCAGTTCAGGCTACGCAGTATTTT. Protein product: CASSYGRGSVQATQYF.

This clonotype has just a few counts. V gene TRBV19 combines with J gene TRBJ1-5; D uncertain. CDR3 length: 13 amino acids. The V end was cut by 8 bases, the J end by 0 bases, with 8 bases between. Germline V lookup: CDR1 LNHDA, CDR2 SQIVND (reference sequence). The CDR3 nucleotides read TGTGCCAGTGCAGGATATAGCAATCAGCCCCAGCATTTT. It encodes CASAGYSNQPQHF.